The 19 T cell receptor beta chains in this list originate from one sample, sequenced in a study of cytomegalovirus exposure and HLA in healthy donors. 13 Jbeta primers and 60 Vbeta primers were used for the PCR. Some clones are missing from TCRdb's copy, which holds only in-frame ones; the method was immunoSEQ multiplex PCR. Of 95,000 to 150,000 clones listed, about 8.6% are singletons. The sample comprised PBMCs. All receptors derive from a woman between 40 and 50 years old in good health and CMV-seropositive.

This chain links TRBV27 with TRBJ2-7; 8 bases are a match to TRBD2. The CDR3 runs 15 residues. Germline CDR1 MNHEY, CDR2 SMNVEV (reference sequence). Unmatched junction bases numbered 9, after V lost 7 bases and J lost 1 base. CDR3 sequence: CASNPLAASSYEQYF. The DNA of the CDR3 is TGTGCCAGCAACCCACTAGCGGCTTCTTCCTACGAGCAGTACTTC.

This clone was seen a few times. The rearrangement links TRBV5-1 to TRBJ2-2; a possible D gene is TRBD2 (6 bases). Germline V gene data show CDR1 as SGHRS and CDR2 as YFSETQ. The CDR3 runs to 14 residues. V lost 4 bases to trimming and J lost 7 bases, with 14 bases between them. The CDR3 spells CASSLEGRDGELFF. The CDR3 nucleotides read TGCGCCAGCAGCCTGGAGGGGCGGGACGGGGAGCTGTTTTTT. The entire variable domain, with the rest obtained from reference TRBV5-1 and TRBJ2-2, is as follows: KAGVTQTPRYLIKTRGQQVTLSCSPISGHRSVSWYQQTPGQGLQFLFEYFSETQRNKGNFPGRFSGRQFSNSRSEMNVSTLELGDSALYLCASSLEGRDGELFFGEGSRLTVL.

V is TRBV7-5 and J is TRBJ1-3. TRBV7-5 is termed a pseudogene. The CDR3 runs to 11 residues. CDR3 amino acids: CVRSQRRSRPF. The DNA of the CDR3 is TGTGTCAGAAGCCAGCGGCGCTCCAGGCCGTTT.

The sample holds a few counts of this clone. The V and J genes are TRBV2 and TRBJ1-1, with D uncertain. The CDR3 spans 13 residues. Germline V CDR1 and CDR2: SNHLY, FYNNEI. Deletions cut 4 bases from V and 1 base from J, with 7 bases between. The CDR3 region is CASSVARNTEAFF. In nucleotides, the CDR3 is TGTGCCAGCAGTGTGGCAAGGAACACTGAAGCTTTCTTT. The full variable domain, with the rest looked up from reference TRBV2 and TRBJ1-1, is EPEVTQTPSHQVTQMGQEVILRCVPISNHLYFYWYRQILGQKVEFLVSFYNNEISEKSEIFDDQFSVERPDGSNFTLKIRSTKLEDSAMYFCASSVARNTEAFFGQGTRLTVV.

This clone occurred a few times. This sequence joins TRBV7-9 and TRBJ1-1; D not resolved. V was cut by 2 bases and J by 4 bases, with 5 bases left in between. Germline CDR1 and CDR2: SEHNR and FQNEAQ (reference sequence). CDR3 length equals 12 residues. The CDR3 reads CASSLHPTEAFF. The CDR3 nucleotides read TGTGCCAGCAGCTTACATCCCACTGAAGCTTTCTTT.

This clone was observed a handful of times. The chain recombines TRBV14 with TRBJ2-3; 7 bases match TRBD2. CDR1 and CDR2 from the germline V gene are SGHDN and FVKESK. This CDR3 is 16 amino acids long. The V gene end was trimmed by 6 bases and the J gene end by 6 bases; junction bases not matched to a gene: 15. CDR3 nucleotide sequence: TGTGCCAGCAGTTCATCCAGCGGGGCTTGGCAGGATACGCAGTATTTT. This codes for CASSSSSGAWQDTQYF.

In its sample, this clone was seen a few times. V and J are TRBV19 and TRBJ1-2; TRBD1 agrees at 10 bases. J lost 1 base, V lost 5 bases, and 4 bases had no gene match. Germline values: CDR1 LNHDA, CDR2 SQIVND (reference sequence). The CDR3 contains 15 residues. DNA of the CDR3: TGTGCCAGTAGTCTCGACAGGGGGCGTAACTATGGCTACACCTTC. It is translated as CASSLDRGRNYGYTF.

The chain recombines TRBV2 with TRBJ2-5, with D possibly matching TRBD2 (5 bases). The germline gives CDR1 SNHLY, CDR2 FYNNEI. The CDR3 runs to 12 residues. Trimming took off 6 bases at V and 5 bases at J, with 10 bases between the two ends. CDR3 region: CASSGMGETQYF. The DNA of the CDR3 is TGTGCCAGCAGCGGGATGGGGGAGACCCAGTACTTC.

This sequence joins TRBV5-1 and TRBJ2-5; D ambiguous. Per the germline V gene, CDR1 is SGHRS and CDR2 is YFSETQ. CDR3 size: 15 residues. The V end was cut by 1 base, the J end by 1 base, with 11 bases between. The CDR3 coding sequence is TGCGCCAGCAGCTTGAGTAGTACAGTCCAAGAGACCCAGTACTTC. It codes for CASSLSSTVQETQYF.

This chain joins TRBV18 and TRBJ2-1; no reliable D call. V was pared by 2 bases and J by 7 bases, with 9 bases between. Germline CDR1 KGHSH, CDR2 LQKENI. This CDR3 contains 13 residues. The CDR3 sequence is CASSPVARNEQFF. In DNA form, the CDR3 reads TGTGCCAGCTCACCAGTGGCTAGGAATGAGCAGTTCTTC.

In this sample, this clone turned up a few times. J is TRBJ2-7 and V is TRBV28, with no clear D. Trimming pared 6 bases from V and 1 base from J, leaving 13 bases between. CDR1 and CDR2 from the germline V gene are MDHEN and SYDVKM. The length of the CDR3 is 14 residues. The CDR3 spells CASSPRGRSYEQYF. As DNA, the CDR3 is TGTGCCAGCAGCCCGAGAGGCCGGTCCTACGAGCAGTACTTC.

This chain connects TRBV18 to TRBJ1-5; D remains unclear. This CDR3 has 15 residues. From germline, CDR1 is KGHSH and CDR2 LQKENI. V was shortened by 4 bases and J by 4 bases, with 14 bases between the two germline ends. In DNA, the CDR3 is TGTGCCAGCTCACTGGAACCGGGTTCTAATCAGCCCCAGCATTTT. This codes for CASSLEPGSNQPQHF.

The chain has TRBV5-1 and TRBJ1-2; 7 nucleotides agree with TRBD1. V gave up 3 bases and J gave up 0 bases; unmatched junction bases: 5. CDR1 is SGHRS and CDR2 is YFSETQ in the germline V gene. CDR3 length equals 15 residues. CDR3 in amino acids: CASSSHRGANYGYTF. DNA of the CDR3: TGCGCCAGCAGCTCCCACAGGGGAGCTAACTATGGCTACACCTTC. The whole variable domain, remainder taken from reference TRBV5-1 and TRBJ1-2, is KAGVTQTPRYLIKTRGQQVTLSCSPISGHRSVSWYQQTPGQGLQFLFEYFSETQRNKGNFPGRFSGRQFSNSRSEMNVSTLELGDSALYLCASSSHRGANYGYTFGSGTRLTVV.

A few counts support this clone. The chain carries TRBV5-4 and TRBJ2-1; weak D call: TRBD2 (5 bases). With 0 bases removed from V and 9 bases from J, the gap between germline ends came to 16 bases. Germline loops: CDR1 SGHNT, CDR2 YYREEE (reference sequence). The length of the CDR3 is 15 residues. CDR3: CASSLVSDARGEQFF. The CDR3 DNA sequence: TGTGCCAGCAGCTTGGTCTCCGATGCCCGGGGTGAGCAGTTCTTC.

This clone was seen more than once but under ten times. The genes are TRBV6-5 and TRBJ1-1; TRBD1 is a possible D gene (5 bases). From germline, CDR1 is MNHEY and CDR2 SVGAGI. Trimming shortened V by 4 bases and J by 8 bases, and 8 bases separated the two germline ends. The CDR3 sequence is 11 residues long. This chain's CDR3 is CASSFDREAFF. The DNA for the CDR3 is TGTGCCAGCAGTTTCGACAGAGAAGCTTTCTTT.

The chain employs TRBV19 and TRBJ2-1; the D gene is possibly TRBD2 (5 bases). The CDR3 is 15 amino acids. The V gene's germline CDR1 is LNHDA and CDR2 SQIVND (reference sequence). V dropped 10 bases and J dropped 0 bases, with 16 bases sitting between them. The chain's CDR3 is CAISKSGSSYNEQFF. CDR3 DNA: TGTGCCATCAGTAAATCGGGGAGCTCCTACAATGAGCAGTTCTTC.

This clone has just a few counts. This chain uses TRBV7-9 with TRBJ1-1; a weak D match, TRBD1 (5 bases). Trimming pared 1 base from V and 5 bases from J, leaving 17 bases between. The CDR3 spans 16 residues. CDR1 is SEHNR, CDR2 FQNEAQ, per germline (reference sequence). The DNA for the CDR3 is TGTGCCAGCAGCTTAGGTGCAGGGTCGGTGGGGACTGAAGCTTTCTTT. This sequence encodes CASSLGAGSVGTEAFF.

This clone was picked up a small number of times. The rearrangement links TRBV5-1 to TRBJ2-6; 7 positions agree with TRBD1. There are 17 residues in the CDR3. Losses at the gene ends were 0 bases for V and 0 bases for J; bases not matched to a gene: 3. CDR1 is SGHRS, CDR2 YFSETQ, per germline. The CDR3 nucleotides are TGCGCCAGCAGCTTGGGGACAGGTCGCTCTGGGGCCAACGTCCTGACTTTC. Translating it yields CASSLGTGRSGANVLTF.

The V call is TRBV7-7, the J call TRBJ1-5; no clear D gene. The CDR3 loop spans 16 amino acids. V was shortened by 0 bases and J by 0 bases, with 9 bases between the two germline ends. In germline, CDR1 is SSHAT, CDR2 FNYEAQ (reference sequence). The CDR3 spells CASSLACGDSNQPQHF. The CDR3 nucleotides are TGTGCCAGCAGCTTAGCTTGCGGGGATAGCAATCAGCCCCAGCATTTT.